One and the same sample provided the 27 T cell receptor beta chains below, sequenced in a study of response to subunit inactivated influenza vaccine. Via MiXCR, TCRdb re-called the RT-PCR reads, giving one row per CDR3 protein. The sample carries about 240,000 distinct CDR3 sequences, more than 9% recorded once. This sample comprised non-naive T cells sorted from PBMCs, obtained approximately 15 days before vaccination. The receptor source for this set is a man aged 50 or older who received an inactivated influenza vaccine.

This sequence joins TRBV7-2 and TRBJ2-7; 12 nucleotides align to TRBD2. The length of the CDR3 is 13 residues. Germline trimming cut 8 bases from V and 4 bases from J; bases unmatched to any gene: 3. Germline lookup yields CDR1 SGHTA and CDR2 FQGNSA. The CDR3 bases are TGTGCCAGCGCCGGGACTAGCGGGTACGAGCAGTACTTC. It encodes CASAGTSGYEQYF.

CDR3 region: CASSPPLVAGWEYEQYF. For the CDR3, the DNA is TGTGCCAGCTCACCACCGCTCGTGGCAGGGTGGGAGTACGAGCAGTACTTC. The chain carries TRBV18 and TRBJ2-7; D assignment may be TRBD1 or TRBD2 (5 bases each). V shed 0 bases and J shed 4 bases, with 19 bases lying between them. This CDR3 region has 17 residues. Per germline, CDR1 KGHSH and CDR2 LQKENI.

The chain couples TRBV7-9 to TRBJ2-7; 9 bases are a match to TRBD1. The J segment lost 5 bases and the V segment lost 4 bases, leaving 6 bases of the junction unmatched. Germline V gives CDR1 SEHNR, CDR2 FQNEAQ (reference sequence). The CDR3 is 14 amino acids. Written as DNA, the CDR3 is TGTGCCAGCAGCTCCTGGACAGGGGTAAACGAGCAGTACTTC. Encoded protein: CASSSWTGVNEQYF.

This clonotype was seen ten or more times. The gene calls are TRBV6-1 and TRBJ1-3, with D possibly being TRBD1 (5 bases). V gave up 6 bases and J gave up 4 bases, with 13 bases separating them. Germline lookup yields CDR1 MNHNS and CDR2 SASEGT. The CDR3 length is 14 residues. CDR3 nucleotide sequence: TGTGCCAGCAGGGATGGACAAGACGGAAACACCATATATTTT. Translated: CASRDGQDGNTIYF.

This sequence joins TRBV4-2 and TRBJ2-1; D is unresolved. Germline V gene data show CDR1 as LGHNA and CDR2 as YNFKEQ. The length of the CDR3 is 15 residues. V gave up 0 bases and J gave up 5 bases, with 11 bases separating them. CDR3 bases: TGTGCCAGCAGCCAAGATCTGGGCAGCCACAATGAGCAGTTCTTC. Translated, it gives CASSQDLGSHNEQFF.

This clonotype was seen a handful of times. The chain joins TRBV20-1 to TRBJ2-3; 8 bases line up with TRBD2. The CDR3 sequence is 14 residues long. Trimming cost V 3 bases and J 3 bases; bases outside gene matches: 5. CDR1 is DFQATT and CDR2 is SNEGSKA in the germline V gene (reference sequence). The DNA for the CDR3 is TGCAGTGCTAGGGCGGGAGGAGGGACAGATACGCAGTATTTT. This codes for CSARAGGGTDTQYF.

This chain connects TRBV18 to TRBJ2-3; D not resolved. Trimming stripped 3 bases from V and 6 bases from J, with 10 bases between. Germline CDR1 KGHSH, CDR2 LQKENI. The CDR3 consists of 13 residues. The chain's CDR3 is CASSPGTSDTQYF. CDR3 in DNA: TGTGCCAGCTCACCTGGCACATCCGATACGCAGTATTTT.

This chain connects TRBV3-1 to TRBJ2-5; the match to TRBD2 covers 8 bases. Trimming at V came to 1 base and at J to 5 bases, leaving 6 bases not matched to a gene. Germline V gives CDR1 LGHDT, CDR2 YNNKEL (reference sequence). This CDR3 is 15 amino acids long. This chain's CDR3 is CASSQASTGGETQYF. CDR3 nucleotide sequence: TGTGCCAGCAGCCAAGCGTCAACGGGAGGGGAGACCCAGTACTTC.

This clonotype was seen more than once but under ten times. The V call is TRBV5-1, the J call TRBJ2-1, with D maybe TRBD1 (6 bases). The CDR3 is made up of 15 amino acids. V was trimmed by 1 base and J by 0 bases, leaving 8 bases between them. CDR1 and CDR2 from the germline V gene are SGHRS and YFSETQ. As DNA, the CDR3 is TGCGCCAGCAGCTTGCAGGGGAGCTCCTACAATGAGCAGTTCTTC. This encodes CASSLQGSSYNEQFF.

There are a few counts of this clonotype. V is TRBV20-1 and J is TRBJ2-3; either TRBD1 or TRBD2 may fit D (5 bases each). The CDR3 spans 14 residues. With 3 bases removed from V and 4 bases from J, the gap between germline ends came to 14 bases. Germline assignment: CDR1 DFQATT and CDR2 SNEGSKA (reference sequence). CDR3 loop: CSARGGGRADTQYF. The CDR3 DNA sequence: TGCAGTGCTAGGGGTGGGGGTCGGGCAGATACGCAGTATTTT.

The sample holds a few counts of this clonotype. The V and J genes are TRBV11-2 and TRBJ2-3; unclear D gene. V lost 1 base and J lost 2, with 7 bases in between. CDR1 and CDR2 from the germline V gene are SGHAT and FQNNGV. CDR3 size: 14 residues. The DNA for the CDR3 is TGTGCCAGCAGCTTAGGACGGTTCACAGATACGCAGTATTTT. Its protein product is CASSLGRFTDTQYF. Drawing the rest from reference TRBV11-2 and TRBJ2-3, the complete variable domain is EAGVAQSPRYKIIEKRQSVAFWCNPISGHATLYWYQQILGQGPKLLIQFQNNGVVDDSQLPKDRFSAERLKGVDSTLKIQPAKLEDSAVYLCASSLGRFTDTQYFGPGTRLTVL.

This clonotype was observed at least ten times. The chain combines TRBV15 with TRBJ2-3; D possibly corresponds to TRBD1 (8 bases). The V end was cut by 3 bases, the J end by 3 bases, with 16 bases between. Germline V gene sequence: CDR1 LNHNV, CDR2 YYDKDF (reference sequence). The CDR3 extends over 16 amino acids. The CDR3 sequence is CATSRRQGRGTDTQYF. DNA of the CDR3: TGTGCCACCAGCAGGCGACAGGGGAGGGGGACAGATACGCAGTATTTT.

CDR3: CASSPRRRENGYTF. The CDR3 DNA follows: TGTGCCAGCAGCCCTCGCCGCAGGGAGAATGGCTACACCTTC. This chain connects TRBV5-6 to TRBJ1-2, with D perhaps matching TRBD1 (5 bases). The CDR3 loop spans 14 amino acids. The germline CDR1 and CDR2 sequences are SGHDT and YYEEEE. The ends were cut back, 4 bases at V and 6 bases at J, with 16 bases in the middle.

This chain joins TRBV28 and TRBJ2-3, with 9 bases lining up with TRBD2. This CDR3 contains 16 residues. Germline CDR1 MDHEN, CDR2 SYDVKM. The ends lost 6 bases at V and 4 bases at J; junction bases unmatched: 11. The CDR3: CASRTQLAGVADTQYF. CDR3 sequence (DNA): TGTGCCAGCAGAACTCAATTAGCGGGAGTGGCAGATACGCAGTATTTT.

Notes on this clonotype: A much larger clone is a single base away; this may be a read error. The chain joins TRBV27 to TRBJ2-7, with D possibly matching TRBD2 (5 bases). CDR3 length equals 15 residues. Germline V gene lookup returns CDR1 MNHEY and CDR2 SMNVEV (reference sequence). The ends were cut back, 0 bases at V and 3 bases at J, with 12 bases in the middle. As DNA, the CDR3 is TGTGCCAGCAGTTTATCCGGGAAAGGTGGCTACGAGCAGTACTTC. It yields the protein CASSLSGKGGYEQYF.

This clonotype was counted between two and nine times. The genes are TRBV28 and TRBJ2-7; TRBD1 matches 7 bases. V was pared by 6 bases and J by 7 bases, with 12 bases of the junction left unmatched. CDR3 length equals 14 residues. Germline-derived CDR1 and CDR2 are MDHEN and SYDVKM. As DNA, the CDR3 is TGTGCCAGCAGCACTAGGGGGCCCAGGGGTGAGCAGTACTTC. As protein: CASSTRGPRGEQYF.

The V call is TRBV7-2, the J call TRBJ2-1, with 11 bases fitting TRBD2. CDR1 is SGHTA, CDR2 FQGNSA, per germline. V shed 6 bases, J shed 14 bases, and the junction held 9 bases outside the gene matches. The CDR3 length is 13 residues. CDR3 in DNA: TGTGCCAGCAGTCTCTCTAGCGGGAGGCGGGAGTTCTTC. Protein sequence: CASSLSSGRREFF.

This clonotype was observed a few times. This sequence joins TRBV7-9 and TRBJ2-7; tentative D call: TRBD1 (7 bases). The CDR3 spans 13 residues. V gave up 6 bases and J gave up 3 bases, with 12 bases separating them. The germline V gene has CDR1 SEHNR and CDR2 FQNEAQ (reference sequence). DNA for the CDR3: TGTGCCAGCAGGGCGGGACAGTACTACGAGCAGTACTTC. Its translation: CASRAGQYYEQYF.

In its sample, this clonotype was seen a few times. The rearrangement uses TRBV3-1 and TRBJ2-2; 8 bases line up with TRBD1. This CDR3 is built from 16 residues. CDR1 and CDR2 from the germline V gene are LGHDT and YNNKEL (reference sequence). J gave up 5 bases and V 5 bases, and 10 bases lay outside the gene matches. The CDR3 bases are TGTGCCAGCAGCAGGACGTCCAGGGGGCGAACCGGGGAGCTGTTTTTT. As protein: CASSRTSRGRTGELFF.

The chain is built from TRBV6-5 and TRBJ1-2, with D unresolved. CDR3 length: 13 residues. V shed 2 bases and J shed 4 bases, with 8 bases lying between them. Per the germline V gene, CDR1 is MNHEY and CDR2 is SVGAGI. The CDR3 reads CASSYGRSYGYTF. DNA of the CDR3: TGTGCCAGCAGTTACGGCAGGAGCTATGGCTACACCTTC.

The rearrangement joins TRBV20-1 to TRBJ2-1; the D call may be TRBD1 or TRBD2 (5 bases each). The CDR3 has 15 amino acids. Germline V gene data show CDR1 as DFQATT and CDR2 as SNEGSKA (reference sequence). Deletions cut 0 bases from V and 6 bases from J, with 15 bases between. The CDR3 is CSARDRGVSGNEQFF. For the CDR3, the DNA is TGCAGTGCTAGAGATCGGGGCGTATCGGGCAATGAGCAGTTCTTC.

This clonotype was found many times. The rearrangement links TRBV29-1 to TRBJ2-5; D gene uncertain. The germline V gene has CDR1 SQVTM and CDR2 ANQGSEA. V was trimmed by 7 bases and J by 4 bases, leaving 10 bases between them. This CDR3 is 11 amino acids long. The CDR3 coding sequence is TGCAGCGCTGGACCGCGAGAGACCCAGTACTTC. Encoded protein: CSAGPRETQYF.

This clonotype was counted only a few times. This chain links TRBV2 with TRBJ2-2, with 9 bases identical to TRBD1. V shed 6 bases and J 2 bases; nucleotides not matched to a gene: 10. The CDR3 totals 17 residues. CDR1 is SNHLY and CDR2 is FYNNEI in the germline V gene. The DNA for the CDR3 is TGTGCCAGCAGGGCTAGGTCGGGACAGGGCAACACCGGGGAGCTGTTTTTT. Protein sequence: CASRARSGQGNTGELFF.

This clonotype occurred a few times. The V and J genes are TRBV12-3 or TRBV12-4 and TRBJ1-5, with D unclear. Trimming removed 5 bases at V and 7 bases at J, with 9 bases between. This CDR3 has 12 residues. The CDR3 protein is CASSRLGQPQHF. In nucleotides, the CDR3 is TGTGCCAGCAGTCGTTTAGGACAGCCCCAGCATTTT.

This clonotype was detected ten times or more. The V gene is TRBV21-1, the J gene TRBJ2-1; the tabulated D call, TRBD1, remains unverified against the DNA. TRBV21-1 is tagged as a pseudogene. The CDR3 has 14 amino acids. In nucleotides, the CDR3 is TGTGCCAGCGGTCTTCCCAGGGGCCACAATGAGCAGTTCTTC. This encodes CASGLPRGHNEQFF.

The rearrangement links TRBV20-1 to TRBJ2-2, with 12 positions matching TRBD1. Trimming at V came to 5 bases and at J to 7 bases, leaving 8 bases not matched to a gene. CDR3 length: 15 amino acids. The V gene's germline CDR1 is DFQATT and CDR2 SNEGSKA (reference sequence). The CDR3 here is CSAEQGQGAVGELFF. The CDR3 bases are TGCAGTGCTGAGCAGGGACAGGGGGCGGTCGGGGAGCTGTTTTTT.

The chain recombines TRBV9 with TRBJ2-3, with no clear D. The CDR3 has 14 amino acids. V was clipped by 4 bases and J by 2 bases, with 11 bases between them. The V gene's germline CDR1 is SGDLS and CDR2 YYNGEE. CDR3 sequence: CASSPRSFTDTQYF. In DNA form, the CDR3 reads TGTGCCAGCAGCCCCCGATCCTTCACAGATACGCAGTATTTT. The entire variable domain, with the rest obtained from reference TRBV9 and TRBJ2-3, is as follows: DSGVTQTPKHLITATGQRVTLRCSPRSGDLSVYWYQQSLDQGLQFLIQYYNGEERAKGNILERFSAQQFPDLHSELNLSSLELGDSALYFCASSPRSFTDTQYFGPGTRLTVL.